These T cell receptor beta chains were read from a single sample in a study of CD8+ T cells in alopecia areata. Generated by immunoSEQ multiplex PCR, the TCRdb table keeps only in-frame clones and is missing some. The sample includes nearly 200,000 clones, about three fifths of them seen just once. Here the sequenced sample was CD4+ T cells sorted from blood, taken at week 24, from a patient treated with tofacitinib. These receptors were collected from a human donor with alopecia areata. CDR3s include the opening cysteine and the closing phenylalanine or tryptophan. Fields, in order: J gene, D gene, V gene, clone size, CDR3 protein, CDR3 DNA. D genes are given only for firm matches. Clone size is not always given. Where it is, it says once, few, many or a class for expanded clones.

J gene: TRBJ1-1; D gene: .; V gene: TRBV28; clone size: few; CDR3 protein: CASSRGGNTEAFF; CDR3 DNA: TGTGCCAGCAGTAGGGGAGGGAACACTGAAGCTTTCTTT
J gene: TRBJ1-1; D gene: TRBD1; V gene: TRBV30; clone size: .; CDR3 protein: CAWGTGLGTEAFF; CDR3 DNA: TGTGCCTGGGGGACAGGGCTGGGCACTGAAGCTTTCTTT
J gene: TRBJ1-2; D gene: .; V gene: TRBV4-1; clone size: .; CDR3 protein: CASSQVQVTNYGYTF; CDR3 DNA: TGCGCCAGCAGCCAAGTGCAGGTTACTAACTATGGCTACACCTTC
J gene: TRBJ1-1; D gene: .; V gene: TRBV6-6; clone size: .; CDR3 protein: CASSYSWNTEAFF; CDR3 DNA: TGTGCCAGCAGTTACAGCTGGAACACTGAAGCTTTCTTT
J gene: TRBJ2-1; D gene: TRBD2; V gene: TRBV11-2; clone size: .; CDR3 protein: CASSPSGGYNEQFF; CDR3 DNA: TGTGCCAGCAGTCCTAGCGGAGGCTACAATGAGCAGTTCTTC
J gene: TRBJ2-7; D gene: .; V gene: TRBV7-9; clone size: .; CDR3 protein: CASSSSRTGSYEQYF; CDR3 DNA: TGTGCCAGCAGCTCCTCCCGGACTGGTTCCTACGAGCAGTACTTC
J gene: TRBJ2-3; D gene: .; V gene: TRBV11-2; clone size: .; CDR3 protein: CASSLSSDTQYF; CDR3 DNA: TGTGCCAGCAGCTTGAGTTCAGATACGCAGTATTTT
J gene: TRBJ1-5; D gene: .; V gene: TRBV30; clone size: .; CDR3 protein: CAWSVITGVNQPQHF; CDR3 DNA: TGTGCCTGGAGTGTGATAACAGGAGTAAATCAGCCCCAGCATTTT
J gene: TRBJ1-3; D gene: .; V gene: TRBV28; clone size: .; CDR3 protein: CASSLSSGRAIGNTIYF; CDR3 DNA: TGTGCCAGCAGTTTATCTTCGGGACGGGCAATTGGAAACACCATATATTTT
J gene: TRBJ2-7; D gene: .; V gene: TRBV5-8; clone size: .; CDR3 protein: CASSLDISPGLYEQYF; CDR3 DNA: TGTGCCAGCAGCTTGGACATCTCTCCGGGACTCTACGAGCAGTACTTC
J gene: TRBJ2-1; D gene: .; V gene: TRBV18; clone size: .; CDR3 protein: CASSPPGGGRYNEQFF; CDR3 DNA: TGTGCCAGCTCACCCCCAGGTGGGGGGCGCTACAATGAGCAGTTCTTC
J gene: TRBJ1-1; D gene: .; V gene: TRBV7-8; clone size: .; CDR3 protein: CASSLLRGQNTEAFF; CDR3 DNA: TGTGCCAGCAGCTTATTGAGGGGCCAGAACACTGAAGCTTTCTTT
J gene: TRBJ2-7; D gene: .; V gene: TRBV5-6; clone size: few; CDR3 protein: CASSLSGIQSYEQYF; CDR3 DNA: TGTGCCAGCAGCTTGTCGGGAATTCAATCCTACGAGCAGTACTTC
J gene: TRBJ2-5; D gene: .; V gene: TRBV7-2; clone size: few; CDR3 protein: CASTHTLRLEETQYF; CDR3 DNA: TGTGCCAGCACCCACACACTGAGGCTTGAGGAGACCCAGTACTTC
J gene: TRBJ2-7; D gene: TRBD1; V gene: TRBV4-2; clone size: .; CDR3 protein: CASSQDTRQGAVEQYF; CDR3 DNA: TGTGCCAGCAGCCAAGATACTCGGCAGGGGGCCGTCGAGCAGTACTTC
J gene: TRBJ1-5; D gene: .; V gene: TRBV7-2; clone size: .; CDR3 protein: CASSSRRSQPQHF; CDR3 DNA: TGTGCCAGCAGCTCAAGGAGGAGTCAGCCCCAGCATTTT
J gene: TRBJ1-2; D gene: .; V gene: TRBV5-1; clone size: .; CDR3 protein: CASSLAENYGYTF; CDR3 DNA: TGCGCCAGCAGCTTGGCAGAGAACTATGGCTACACCTTC
J gene: TRBJ2-3; D gene: .; V gene: TRBV7-2; clone size: .; CDR3 protein: CASSSLGIGDTQYF; CDR3 DNA: TGTGCCAGCAGCTCTCTTGGGATTGGAGATACGCAGTATTTT
J gene: TRBJ2-1; D gene: TRBD2; V gene: TRBV19; clone size: few; CDR3 protein: CASRTSGSDEQFF; CDR3 DNA: TGTGCCAGCAGGACTAGCGGATCGGATGAGCAGTTCTTC
J gene: TRBJ2-5; D gene: .; V gene: TRBV5-4; clone size: few; CDR3 protein: CASSLTGMGQETQYF; CDR3 DNA: TGTGCCAGCAGCTTAACGGGTATGGGGCAAGAGACCCAGTACTTC